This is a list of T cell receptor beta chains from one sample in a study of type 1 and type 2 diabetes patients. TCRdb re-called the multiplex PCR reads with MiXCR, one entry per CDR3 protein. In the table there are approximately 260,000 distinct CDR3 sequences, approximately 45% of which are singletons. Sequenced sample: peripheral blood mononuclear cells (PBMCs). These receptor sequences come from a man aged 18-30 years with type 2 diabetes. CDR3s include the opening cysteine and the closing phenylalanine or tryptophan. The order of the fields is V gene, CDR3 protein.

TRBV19 CAGLDQLFGYTF
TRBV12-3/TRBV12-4 CASSGDRGQETQYF
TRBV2 CASSPVFGAEQYF
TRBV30 CAWVGGYTDTQYF
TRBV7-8 CASSFNEKLFF
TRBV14 CASSPSGGLYGYTF
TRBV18 CASSPTGDNNQPQHF
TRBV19 CASSTRQGAIEQYF
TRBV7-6 CASSLASGAYEQYF
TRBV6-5 CASSQDGTEQYF